These T cell receptor beta chains were read from a single sample in a study of OX40 agonist ivuxolimab in advanced cancers. Produced via immunoSEQ multiplex PCR; TCRdb's table is partial and in-frame only. The data hold about 58,000 clones, with less than 90% observed a single time. The specimen comprised CD4+ or CD8+ T cells sorted from blood, sampled in a trial of the OX40 agonist ivuxolimab. These receptors were obtained from an adult with an advanced solid tumor such as melanoma, head and neck, liver or kidney cancer. CDR3s include the opening cysteine and the closing phenylalanine or tryptophan. D genes are given only for firm matches. A clone size is listed for some rows: how often the clone was seen (once, few, many), or a class if it is expanded.

v_gene,j_gene,d_gene,abundance,CDR3nt,CDR3aa
TRBV5-4,TRBJ1-2,NA,NA,TGTGCCAGCAGCTTGGAATTAAAGGGCCCAAACTATGGCTACACCTTC,CASSLELKGPNYGYTF
TRBV7-2,TRBJ1-6,TRBD1,NA,TGTGCCAGCAGCAGAGGACAGGGCCTCAATTCACCCCTCCACTTT,CASSRGQGLNSPLHF
TRBV6-1,TRBJ2-2,NA,few,TGTGCCAGCAGTGTACAGATGAACACCGGGGAGCTGTTTTTT,CASSVQMNTGELFF
TRBV19,TRBJ2-3,NA,NA,TGTGCCAGTAGCTGGGGCTCTGCGGAAGATACGCAGTATTTT,CASSWGSAEDTQYF
TRBV2,TRBJ2-3,TRBD2,NA,TGTGCCGGGAGGGGGGGACTAGCGTCTGATACGCAGTATTTT,CAGRGGLASDTQYF
TRBV7-3,TRBJ1-1,NA,NA,TGTGCCAGCAGCTTACAGGGGCAGGGCACTGAAGCTTTCTTT,CASSLQGQGTEAFF
TRBV18,TRBJ2-6,NA,NA,TGTGCCAGCTCACTAATCTCTGGGGCCAACGTCCTGACTTTC,CASSLISGANVLTF
TRBV7-9,TRBJ1-5,NA,NA,TGTGCCAGCAGCCCCCCCCCGGACGCCAGCGTCCATAGCAATCAGCCCCAGCATTTT,CASSPPPDASVHSNQPQHF
TRBV10-1,TRBJ2-7,NA,NA,TGCGCCAGCCCATATTCAGGCGAGCAGTACTTC,CASPYSGEQYF
TRBV10-3,TRBJ2-7,NA,NA,TGTGCCATCAGTGCCCGGGGGCCAGACCGGGGGGAGCAGTACTTC,CAISARGPDRGEQYF
TRBV5-1,TRBJ2-3,TRBD2,NA,TGCGCCAGCAGTCGCCGACCGAGTACCCCTAATTTTAGCGGGGGGGGCACAGATACGCAGTATTTT,CASSRRPSTPNFSGGGTDTQYF
TRBV30,TRBJ2-2,NA,NA,TGTGCCTGGAGGGTCCTCACCGGGGAGCTGTTTTTT,CAWRVLTGELFF